Below, 28 T cell receptor beta chains from the same sample are listed, as sequenced in a study of T cells in Graves' hyperthyroidism and ophthalmopathy. Amplification yielded TCR beta CDR3 regions, with RNA transcripts as the source. The primer set for the first-round RT-PCR of the TCR CDR3 was HTBI. Using its own MiXCR run on the multiplex PCR reads, TCRdb lists one record per CDR3 protein. This table has hundreds of thousands of distinct CDR3 sequences, 16% appearing once. The sequencing input was blood. The receptors shown here come from a woman in her 30s with Graves' hyperthyroidism.

This clonotype was seen repeatedly, ten times or more. This rearrangement joins TRBV11-1 to TRBJ2-2; TRBD1 is a possible D gene (6 bases). Germline V gene lookup returns CDR1 SGHAT and CDR2 FQDESV (reference sequence). V lost 1 base and J 7 bases, leaving 16 bases between the germline ends. This CDR3 has 16 residues. As DNA, the CDR3 is TGTGCCAGCAGCTTAGAATCTGGGGGCTTAGTCGGGGAGCTGTTTTTT. This gives the protein CASSLESGGLVGELFF.

The chain employs TRBV6-1 and TRBJ2-3; 7 bases line up with TRBD2. The V gene end was trimmed by 5 bases and the J gene end by 6 bases; junction bases not matched to a gene: 14. This CDR3 region has 16 residues. Germline lookup yields CDR1 MNHNS and CDR2 SASEGT. This CDR3 is CASSLIAGERGDTQYF. The CDR3 DNA follows: TGTGCCAGCAGTCTAATCGCGGGGGAACGGGGTGATACGCAGTATTTT.

Points on this clonotype: One base away lies a much larger clone, so this may be a sequencing read error. J is TRBJ2-1 and V is TRBV30, with D tentatively TRBD1 or TRBD2 (5 bases each). Germline V gives CDR1 GTSNPN, CDR2 SVGIG (reference sequence). V lost 2 bases, J lost 9 bases, and 14 bases lay in between. The CDR3 covers 13 residues. The CDR3 DNA follows: TGTGCCTGGAGTCCCACTCTTGGGACTGAGCAGTTCTTC. This codes for CAWSPTLGTEQFF.

This clonotype has a count of ten or more. The rearrangement links TRBV5-1 to TRBJ2-7; TRBD2 agrees at 12 bases. J gave up 6 bases and V 2 bases, and 3 bases lay outside the gene matches. The CDR3 is made up of 14 amino acids. Germline V gene lookup returns CDR1 SGHRS and CDR2 YFSETQ. This CDR3 is CASSFRTSGIEQYF. CDR3 bases: TGCGCCAGCAGCTTCCGGACTAGCGGGATCGAGCAGTACTTC.

This clonotype was observed a few times. The genes are TRBV20-1 and TRBJ1-2; D is unresolved. The CDR3 is 14 amino acids. CDR1 is DFQATT and CDR2 is SNEGSKA in the germline V gene (reference sequence). Trimming cost V 6 bases and J 1 base, with 15 bases left between them. CDR3 sequence: CSARTADFNYGYTF. The DNA of the CDR3 is TGCAGTGCCAGAACAGCAGATTTTAACTATGGCTACACCTTC.

This clonotype was recorded many times. J is TRBJ1-2 and V is TRBV7-8; possible D gene TRBD1, 5 bases. CDR1 is SGHVS and CDR2 is FQNEAQ in the germline V gene. The germline V and J ends were trimmed by 5 bases and 5 bases, with 18 bases remaining between them. This CDR3 region has 15 residues. CDR3 sequence: CASSQDSRVGYGYTF. CDR3 sequence (DNA): TGTGCCAGCAGCCAAGATTCCAGGGTCGGATATGGCTACACCTTC.

The CDR3 region is CASSDFRGGQGKFHEQYF. The CDR3 DNA sequence: TGCGCCAGCAGTGATTTCCGTGGTGGCCAGGGCAAATTCCACGAGCAGTACTTC. This sequence joins TRBV10-2 and TRBJ2-7, with D perhaps matching TRBD1 (5 bases). CDR1 and CDR2 (germline): WSHSY, SAAADI. The CDR3 length is 18 residues. V was shortened by 3 bases and J by 5 bases, with 26 bases between the two germline ends.

This chain uses TRBV9 with TRBJ2-5; a weak D match, TRBD1 (6 bases). Germline V gene data show CDR1 as SGDLS and CDR2 as YYNGEE. Trimming shortened V by 4 bases and J by 5 bases, and 18 bases separated the two germline ends. The length of the CDR3 is 15 residues. CDR3 coding DNA: TGTGCCAGCAGCCCGGGCCAAGTACAGGGTGAGACCCAGTACTTC. Amino acid sequence: CASSPGQVQGETQYF.

This clonotype has just a few counts. V and J are TRBV3-1 and TRBJ2-2; TRBD2 matches at 8 bases. V lost 4 bases and J lost 4; bases outside the gene matches: 8. The CDR3 runs to 16 residues. Germline V lookup: CDR1 LGHDT, CDR2 YNNKEL (reference sequence). The CDR3, as DNA: TGTGCCAGCAGCCGGAGCGGGGGAGATGTCACCGGGGAGCTGTTTTTT. Amino acid sequence: CASSRSGGDVTGELFF.

Only a few counts were recorded for this clonotype. The chain uses TRBV12-3 or TRBV12-4 and TRBJ1-4, with 8 nucleotides matching TRBD1. The V and J ends lost 5 bases and 7 bases, in that order; junction bases with no gene match: 6. There are 14 residues in the CDR3. The CDR3: CASSTRDRLEKLFF. CDR3 DNA sequence: TGTGCCAGCAGTACCCGGGACAGGCTTGAAAAACTGTTTTTT.

This clonotype was recorded many times. The chain's CDR3 is CASSFRGTTEAFF. The CDR3 DNA follows: TGTGCCAGCAGTTTCCGGGGTACGACTGAAGCTTTCTTT. V and J are TRBV28 and TRBJ1-1; no definite D call. Trimming took off 3 bases at V and 5 bases at J, with 10 bases between the two ends. The CDR3 runs 13 residues. Germline V gives CDR1 MDHEN, CDR2 SYDVKM.

This clonotype was detected only a few times. The chain is built from TRBV20-1 and TRBJ2-7; 12 bases are a match to TRBD2. The germline V gene encodes CDR1 DFQATT and CDR2 SNEGSKA (reference sequence). V shed 6 bases, J shed 0 bases, and the junction held 12 bases outside the gene matches. CDR3 size: 17 residues. The CDR3 DNA reads as TGCAGTGCCCCTCTAGGGGGACTAGCGGGTTTCTCCTACGAGCAGTACTTC. Protein sequence: CSAPLGGLAGFSYEQYF.

The rearrangement joins TRBV12-3 or TRBV12-4 to TRBJ2-3; TRBD2 agrees at 8 bases. The CDR3 spans 16 residues. Unmatched junction bases numbered 10, after V lost 5 bases and J lost 3 bases. CDR3 nucleotides: TGTGCCAGCAGTCCTGCGGGAGGAGGGTTTACAGATACGCAGTATTTT. Amino acid sequence: CASSPAGGGFTDTQYF.

This clonotype was detected only once. The chain uses TRBV6-2 or TRBV6-3 and TRBJ2-3; TRBD1 aligns across 7 bases. V lost 6 bases and J lost 2; bases outside the gene matches: 14. The length of the CDR3 is 17 residues. Germline V gives CDR1 MNHEY, CDR2 SVGEGT. This CDR3 is CASSHRSDRSYTDTQYF. The CDR3 DNA is TGTGCCAGCAGCCATAGATCGGACAGGTCTTACACAGATACGCAGTATTTT.

This clonotype was picked up a small number of times. The chain recombines TRBV14 with TRBJ2-7; D unresolved. The germline gives CDR1 SGHDN, CDR2 FVKESK. This CDR3 has 15 residues. The V gene lost 1 base and the J gene lost 0 bases, with 10 bases spanning the gap. CDR3 sequence: CASSQGLLDSYEQYF. The CDR3 coding sequence is TGTGCCAGCAGCCAAGGTCTTCTGGACTCCTACGAGCAGTACTTC.

The chain carries TRBV7-2 and TRBJ2-2, with TRBD2 matching over 14 bases. The V segment lost 4 bases and the J segment 8 bases; nucleotides outside the gene matches: 6. This CDR3 region has 16 residues. Germline assignment: CDR1 SGHTA and CDR2 FQGNSA. Here the CDR3 DNA reads TGTGCCAGCAGCTGGGGACTAGCGGGAGCCAAGGGGGAGCTGTTTTTT. Translation gives CASSWGLAGAKGELFF.

This clonotype has ten or more counts. The chain recombines TRBV11-2 with TRBJ2-1; 8 bases match TRBD2. The junction had 6 bases not matched to a gene; V was cut back by 5 bases and J by 6 bases. This CDR3 contains 14 residues. Germline V gene lookup returns CDR1 SGHAT and CDR2 FQNNGV. The CDR3 spells CASSPGTSSNEQFF. The CDR3 DNA reads as TGTGCCAGCAGCCCGGGGACTAGTAGCAATGAGCAGTTCTTC. Together with reference TRBV11-2 and TRBJ2-1, the CDR3 gives the full variable domain: EAGVAQSPRYKIIEKRQSVAFWCNPISGHATLYWYQQILGQGPKLLIQFQNNGVVDDSQLPKDRFSAERLKGVDSTLKIQPAKLEDSAVYLCASSPGTSSNEQFFGPGTRLTVL.

This chain uses TRBV6-5 with TRBJ2-7; the D gene is possibly TRBD1 (6 bases). The CDR3 covers 12 residues. The germline V and J ends were trimmed by 2 bases and 6 bases, with 8 bases remaining between them. Germline lookup yields CDR1 MNHEY and CDR2 SVGAGI. CDR3: CASSYGGGEQYF. In nucleotides, the CDR3 is TGTGCCAGCAGTTACGGGGGCGGCGAGCAGTACTTC.

This chain connects TRBV7-8 to TRBJ2-2, with D perhaps matching TRBD2 (5 bases). In germline, CDR1 is SGHVS, CDR2 FQNEAQ. V was shortened by 5 bases and J by 0 bases, with 10 bases between the two germline ends. The CDR3 runs 15 residues. CDR3 loop: CASSPAGANTGELFF. In nucleotides, the CDR3 is TGTGCCAGCAGCCCTGCCGGGGCGAACACCGGGGAGCTGTTTTTT.

This chain connects TRBV10-3 to TRBJ1-5, with 8 nucleotides matching TRBD1. The V and J ends lost 2 bases and 5 bases, in that order; junction bases with no gene match: 5. CDR3 length equals 15 residues. Germline-derived CDR1 and CDR2 are ENHRY and SYGVKD. CDR3 loop: CAISERQGADQPQHF. As DNA, the CDR3 is TGTGCCATCAGTGAGAGGCAGGGGGCGGATCAGCCCCAGCATTTT.

V usage is TRBV28 and J usage is TRBJ1-5; 9 bases are shared with TRBD1. The CDR3 is made up of 17 amino acids. The J segment lost 4 bases and the V segment lost 7 bases, leaving 14 bases of the junction unmatched. Per germline, CDR1 MDHEN and CDR2 SYDVKM. The CDR3 DNA sequence: TGTGCCAGCAAAGGGGCCGGGACAGGGTCTATAAATCAGCCCCAGCATTTT. This sequence encodes CASKGAGTGSINQPQHF.

The gene calls are TRBV4-1 and TRBJ2-7; no firm D call. Trimming removed 2 bases at V and 2 bases at J, with 13 bases between. Germline CDR1 MGHRA, CDR2 YSYEKL. This CDR3 has 15 residues. CDR3 in DNA: TGCGCCAGCAGCCAATCGATGGGGTCGACCTACGAGCAGTACTTC. Protein sequence: CASSQSMGSTYEQYF.

This clonotype was observed many times. The chain links TRBV10-3 to TRBJ2-5; D assignment may be TRBD1 or TRBD2 (5 bases each). Between the trimmed V and J ends, which lost 4 bases and 1 base, there was a span of 13 bases. In germline, CDR1 is ENHRY, CDR2 SYGVKD. The CDR3 contains 15 residues. In DNA, the CDR3 is TGTGCCATCAGTGGAGGGGACGGACCCCAAGAGACCCAGTACTTC. Translated, it gives CAISGGDGPQETQYF.

This clonotype was seen at least ten times. V usage is TRBV29-1 and J usage is TRBJ1-2; D uncertain. V was shortened by 2 bases and J by 3 bases, with 7 bases between the two germline ends. The CDR3 loop spans 12 amino acids. Germline-derived CDR1 and CDR2 are SQVTM and ANQGSEA. The chain's CDR3 is CSVETAYYGYTF. CDR3 coding DNA: TGCAGCGTTGAAACGGCCTACTATGGCTACACCTTC.

In its sample, this clonotype was seen many times. The rearrangement joins TRBV12-3 or TRBV12-4 to TRBJ2-5, with D perhaps matching TRBD1 (6 bases). Trimming took 3 bases from V and 5 from J, leaving 13 bases between them. The length of the CDR3 is 14 residues. The CDR3: CASSLHGGGETQYF. In nucleotides, the CDR3 is TGTGCCAGCAGTTTGCATGGGGGCGGGGAGACCCAGTACTTC.

This chain uses TRBV27 with TRBJ2-1, with TRBD2 matching 8 bases. The CDR3 sequence is 15 residues long. Germline-derived CDR1 and CDR2 are MNHEY and SMNVEV (reference sequence). V lost 2 bases and J lost 7; bases outside the gene matches: 7. The CDR3 loop reads CASSLAGGPLNEQFF. In nucleotides, the CDR3 is TGTGCCAGCAGTTTAGCGGGAGGCCCTCTAAATGAGCAGTTCTTC.

In DNA form, the CDR3 reads TGTGCCAGCAGCCCGGGATTAAGCCCCTACGAGCAGTACTTC. Its translation is CASSPGLSPYEQYF. The chain has TRBV7-9 and TRBJ2-7, with D possibly TRBD2 on 5 matching bases. V was cut by 5 bases and J by 2 bases, with 13 bases left in between. CDR3 size: 14 residues. Germline V gene data show CDR1 as SEHNR and CDR2 as FQNEAQ (reference sequence).

This clonotype was seen a few times. One end of the junction fails to match germline, which may point to a read error. The chain has TRBV7-7 and TRBJ1-5; tentatively, D is TRBD1 (6 bases). The CDR3 covers 13 residues. CDR1 and CDR2 (germline): SSHAT, FNYEAQ (reference sequence). This CDR3 is CASSLVQGQPQHF. The DNA for the CDR3 is TGTGCTAGCAGCTTAGTTCAGGGGCAGCCCCAGCATTTT. Complete variable domain (other parts from reference TRBV7-7 and TRBJ1-5): GAGVSQSPRYKVTKRGQDVTLRCDPISSHATLYWYQQALGQGPEFLTYFNYEAQPDKSGLPSDRFSAERPEGSISTLTIQRTEQRDSAMYRCASSLVQGQPQHFGDGTRLSIL.